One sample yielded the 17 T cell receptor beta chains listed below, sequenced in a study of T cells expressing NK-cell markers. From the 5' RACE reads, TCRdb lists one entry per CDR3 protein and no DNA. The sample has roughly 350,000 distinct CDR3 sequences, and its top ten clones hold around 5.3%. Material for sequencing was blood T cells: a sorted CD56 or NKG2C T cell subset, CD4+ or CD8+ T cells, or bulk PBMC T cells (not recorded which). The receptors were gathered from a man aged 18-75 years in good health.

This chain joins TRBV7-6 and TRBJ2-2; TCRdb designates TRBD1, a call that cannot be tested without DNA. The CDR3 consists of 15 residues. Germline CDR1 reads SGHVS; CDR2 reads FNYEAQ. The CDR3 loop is CASSLARRVTGELFF.

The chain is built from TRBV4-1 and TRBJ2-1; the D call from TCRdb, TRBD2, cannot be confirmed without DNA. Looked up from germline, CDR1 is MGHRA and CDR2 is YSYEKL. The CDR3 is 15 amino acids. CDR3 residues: CASSQRASGYNEQFF.

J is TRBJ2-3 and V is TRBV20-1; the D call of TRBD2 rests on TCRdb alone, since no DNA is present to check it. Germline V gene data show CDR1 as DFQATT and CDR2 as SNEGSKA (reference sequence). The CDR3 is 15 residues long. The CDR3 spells CSARDAGLLTDTQYF.

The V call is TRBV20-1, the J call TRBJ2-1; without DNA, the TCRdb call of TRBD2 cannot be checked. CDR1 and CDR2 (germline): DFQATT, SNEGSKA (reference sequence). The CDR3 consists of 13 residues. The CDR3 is CSASSGGYNEQFF.

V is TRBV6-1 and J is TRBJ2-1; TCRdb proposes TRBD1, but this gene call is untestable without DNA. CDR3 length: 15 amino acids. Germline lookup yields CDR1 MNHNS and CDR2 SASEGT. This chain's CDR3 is CASSRSRDANNEQFF.

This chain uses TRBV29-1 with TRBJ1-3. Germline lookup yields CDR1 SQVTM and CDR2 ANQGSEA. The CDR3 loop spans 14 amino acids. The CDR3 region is CSVDGRAAGNTIYF.

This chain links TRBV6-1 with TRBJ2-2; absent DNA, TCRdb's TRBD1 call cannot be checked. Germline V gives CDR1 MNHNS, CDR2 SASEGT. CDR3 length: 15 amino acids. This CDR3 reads CASRIIRGRAGELFF.

The CDR3: CASSVELGLGSGELFF. The chain uses TRBV9 and TRBJ2-2; TCRdb reports TRBD2, a call that lacks DNA to check it against. The germline V gene has CDR1 SGDLS and CDR2 YYNGEE. The CDR3 extends over 16 amino acids.

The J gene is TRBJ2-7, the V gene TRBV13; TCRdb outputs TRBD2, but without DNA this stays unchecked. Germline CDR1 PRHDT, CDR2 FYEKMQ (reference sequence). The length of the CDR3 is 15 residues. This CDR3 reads CASSRGRPSSYEQYF.

CDR3 in amino acids: CASSQASGRAGNQPQHF. The V gene is TRBV4-2, the J gene TRBJ1-5; TCRdb calls TRBD1, which cannot be checked without DNA. The CDR3 sequence is 17 residues long. The germline gives CDR1 LGHNA, CDR2 YNFKEQ.

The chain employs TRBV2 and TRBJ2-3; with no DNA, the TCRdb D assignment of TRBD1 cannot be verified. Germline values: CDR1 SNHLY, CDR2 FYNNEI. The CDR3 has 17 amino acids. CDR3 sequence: CASGHPFGARLSRTQYF.

The CDR3 loop is CASSVKTSGDETQYF. V is TRBV9 and J is TRBJ2-5; there is no DNA to check the TCRdb D call of TRBD2. The CDR3 runs 15 residues. CDR1 is SGDLS, CDR2 YYNGEE, per germline.

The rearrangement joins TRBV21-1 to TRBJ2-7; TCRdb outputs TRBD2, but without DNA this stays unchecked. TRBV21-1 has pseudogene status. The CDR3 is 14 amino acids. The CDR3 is CAALEDSLAYEQYF.

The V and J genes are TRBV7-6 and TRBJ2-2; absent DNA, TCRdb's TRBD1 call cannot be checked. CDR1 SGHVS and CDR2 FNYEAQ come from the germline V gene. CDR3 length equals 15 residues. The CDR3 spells CASSLAGGTSGELFF.

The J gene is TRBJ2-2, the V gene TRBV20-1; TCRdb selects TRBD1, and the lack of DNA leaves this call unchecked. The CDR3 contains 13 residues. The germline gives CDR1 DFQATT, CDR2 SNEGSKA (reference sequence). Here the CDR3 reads CSASPSTRAVLFF.

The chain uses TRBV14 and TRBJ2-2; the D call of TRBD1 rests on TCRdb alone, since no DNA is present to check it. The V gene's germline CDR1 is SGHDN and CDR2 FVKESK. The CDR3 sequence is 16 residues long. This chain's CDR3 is CASRQNRGANTGELFF. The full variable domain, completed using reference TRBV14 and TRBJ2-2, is EAGVTQFPSHSVIEKGQTVTLRCDPISGHDNLYWYRRVMGKEIKFLLHFVKESKQDESGMPNNRFLAERTGGTYSTLKVQPAELEDSGVYFCASRQNRGANTGELFFGEGSRLTVL.

The CDR3 protein is CASSFPSPGTPIVKTQYF. The chain carries TRBV5-5 and TRBJ2-5; TCRdb's D gene call, TRBD2, goes unchecked for lack of DNA. The CDR3 consists of 18 residues. Per germline, CDR1 SGHKS and CDR2 YYEKEE (reference sequence).